This entry is about one T cell receptor beta chain. This clone's antigen is unknown. No per-base quality is available; no much larger clone lies one base away. This record comes from a study of cytomegalovirus exposure and HLA in healthy donors (TCRdb year 2017). As for the study more broadly: In an earlier analysis of roughly 590 of the donors, 250 to 350 Gb of sequence data and 120 million or so unique TCR beta sequences from about 180 million T cells were reported. The study was designed to test whether signatures of past pathogen exposure could be identified by cataloging public T cell receptors. A later analysis re-examined previously published TCR beta repertoires from more than 650 donors and added high-resolution HLA genotyping to investigate patterns of TCR occurrence. All discovery cohort repertoires had been generated on a single sequencing platform. Along with the roughly 670-subject first cohort, a separate validation cohort of over a hundred different subjects was used. On average, around 200,000 unique TCR beta nucleotide sequences were sequenced per donor among about 400 genotyped donors of the cohort, with roughly 18% of those sequences being non-productive. The genetic ancestry cluster associated with self-reported Caucasian donors included over 65% of the roughly 400 genotyped donors. Typing coverage differed by locus: A, B, C, DRB1 and DQB1 were typed in roughly 620-640 donors, DQA1 in about 550, DPA1 in around 600, and DPB1 in just under 490. The study combined high-throughput TCR immunosequencing, statistical association of individual TCRs with disease status, and machine learning to predict cytomegalovirus infection status. A later genetic analysis used genome-wide SNP genotypes for about 60% of the roughly 700 donors, treating that subset as a discovery cohort. Donor age, sex, ethnicity and CMV serostatus were compiled alongside the repertoire data. The later analysis used no new phenotypic data to find candidate immune exposures, relying instead on TCR beta sequences and their occurrence across donors. Using immunosequencing, the study profiled T cell repertoires from fewer than 700 subjects and related those repertoires to cytomegalovirus serostatus. An earlier analysis of 587 of the donors used high-throughput TCR beta sequencing to judge whether each TCR beta V gene segment behaved as functional or pseudogenic. Five DR-DQ haplotypes were treated as single units for association and clustering because of strong linkage in the cohort. HLA typing included class I and class II loci at four-digit resolution. An early release covering roughly 580 HLA-typed donors comprised 250 to 350 gigabases of sequencing data and around 80 million unique TCR sequences. Summary of the overall study and its limitations: Specific HLA alleles were associated with some 15,000 TCR beta sequences at a false discovery rate of 0.05 in a later analysis. The 87-base-pair reads could not distinguish some IMGT-functional V segments, including TRBV6-2 and TRBV6-3, so those segments were excluded. In a later analysis, the rate of TCR association differed among HLA loci, with DRB1 alleles having the most associated TCRs and HLA-C alleles having the fewest. A cluster of highly shared sequence variants was judged likely to be a technical artifact of the sequencing pipeline. In an earlier analysis of some 550 of the donors, most TCR beta V segments were observed in productive rearrangements about 87% or about 30% of the time, broadly matching IMGT annotations. In a later analysis, most CMV-associated TCR beta chains were found to appear HLA-restricted, with HLA associations seemingly driven largely by CMV exposure. The cohort was sequenced for TCR beta chains only, and without alpha or paired-chain data the features that could be detected were limited. Compared with the approximately 670-donor mean, donors in an Asian-associated ancestry cluster had fewer N-insertions in productive TCRs, according to a later genetic analysis. CMV serostatus was the only immune exposure information available for the cohort. The classifier was reported to diagnose cytomegalovirus status with high specificity and sensitivity in both the original cohort and the validation cohort. It was suggested by the authors that the approach could potentially be generalized to other disease states and immunological phenotypes. According to a later analysis, parvovirus B19, influenza, CMV and Epstein-Barr virus appeared linked to several top co-occurrence clusters. A few of the identified cytomegalovirus-associated TCR beta chains were confirmed in vitro to be specific for cytomegalovirus antigens. Most TCR sequences were seen in very few donors, while some public TCRs were found in many individuals. A later analysis found that HLA-associated TCR beta chains were more clonally expanded and had lower generation probabilities than equally common non-associated chains. Linkage disequilibrium might explain the correlated functional status among segregating V segments, but an unknown experimental factor could not be ruled out. Because counts were too low, roughly 17 rarely observed V segments, including chromosome 9 orphons, were left out of the earlier analysis of some 600 of the donors. A further reported finding was that TCR beta sequences accurately predicted the HLA-A and HLA-B alleles for most subjects in the first cohort. A total of 164 TCR beta chains were listed by the study as associated with cytomegalovirus. Assigning TCR associations to individual alleles was difficult when HLA alleles, especially DR and DQ, strongly co-occurred. A later genetic analysis associated a missense DCLRE1C variant with V-gene and J-gene trimming of TCR beta chains, and an independent cohort replicated the association. Presence/absence analyses assumed roughly uniform sequencing depth across donors, an assumption that may not hold. Because HLA typing was unavailable for some donors at each locus, only the typed subset was used in association tests.

The cohort consisted of approximately 670 healthy bone marrow donors. All cohort members were sampled while nominally healthy, although unrecorded immune exposures were likely present. The donor tested CMV seropositive, placing the donor among the 290 or so seropositive members of the cohort. A peripheral blood sample was collected from each donor, and TCR beta sequencing was performed on peripheral blood mononuclear cells. The Qiagen DNeasy Blood Extraction Kit was used to extract genomic DNA from the blood cell samples. The library was generated by the immunoSEQ multiplex PCR assay. For the multiplex PCR, a mixture combining 60 forward primers for TCR Vbeta segments and 13 reverse primers for TCR Jbeta segments was used. Amplification of the CDR3 region of rearranged TCR beta genes was performed with a multiplex PCR assay on genomic DNA. The amplified TCR beta libraries were sequenced on the Illumina HiSeq System as 87-base-pair reads. The paper's processing steps were these. In a later analysis, tens of millions of unique TCR beta chains were counted across the 500 to 850 repertoires, and around 11 million of these chains were shared by at least two donors. A nearest-neighbor algorithm error-corrected the raw reads and collapsed the reads into unique sequences, merging closely related sequences to remove PCR and sequencing errors. To assign V, D and J gene segments, CDR3 sequences were aligned to IMGT reference sequences. For a sequence to be retained, at least a six-nucleotide match to both a V gene segment and a J gene segment was required. Rearrangements were called productive when the CDR3 lacked stop codons and stayed in frame with V and J; all others were non-productive. Following IMGT convention, CDR3 was defined as the stretch from the second conserved V-encoded cysteine to the conserved J-encoded phenylalanine. Sequences without an unambiguous match to a single V gene segment were excluded from the earlier analysis of several hundred of the donors. An earlier analysis of a few hundred of the donors classified V segments as functional when productive rearrangements were above 56.7% and as segregating when the standard deviation between donors was above 5%. To diagnose cytomegalovirus status from the catalog of TCR beta chain sequences, a statistical classification framework was built. A later analysis assigned V and J genes by comparing TCR nucleotide sequences with IMGT/GENE-DB human TR gene sequences. In a later analysis, CDR3 sequences and most-parsimonious VDJ recombination scenarios were assigned using the TCRdist pipeline. In a later analysis, each TCR beta chain was defined by its CDR3 amino acid sequence together with its V-gene family, and reads lacking a unique V-gene family were excluded. As a way to deal with suspected cross-contamination and a sequencing artifact, a later analysis dropped 500 to 700 nucleotide sequences that were highly shared and had low generation probability. For each public chain, a later analysis derived a clonal expansion index from normalized ranks of inferred template counts within each repertoire. In a later analysis, generation probabilities were computed using a VDJ recombination model fitted to out-of-frame rearrangements, and the results were checked against IGoR. In a later analysis, TCR-TCR, TCR-HLA and TCR-CMV co-occurrence was scored with hypergeometric tests, and a repertoire-size bias correction was applied to TCR pairs. A later analysis estimated false discovery rates by permuting HLA or CMV assignments 20 times. In a later analysis, co-occurring TCRs were grouped using DBSCAN, with TCRdist sequence similarity added in when clustering inside HLA-allele-positive subsets. For co-occurrence clustering, repertoires with fewer than 30,000 or more than 120,000 public chains were excluded, along with several repertoires with anomalous nucleotide sharing. What TCRdb holds here is the immuneACCESS table cut down to in-frame rearrangements. Part of the clones is not present; checked against another copy, under half of the missing clones reflect an unresolved V gene, and the others are unexplained. Clonal size and the V and J genes are those of that table, whereas D and trimming came from the DNA. Across this sample there are roughly 150,000 clones, with over 70% seen only once. The top ten constitute approximately 6.1% of the sample.

Via the germline V gene, CDR1 is SNHLY and CDR2 FYNNEI. V is cut by 6 bases and J by 10 bases, and the space between the germline ends is 13 bases. Including cysteine and phenylalanine, the CDR3 has 12 amino acids. Only CDR3 DNA is held: 36 bases, read in frame from base 1. Source material: PBMCs. The rearranged segments are TRBV2 and TRBJ2-1; TRBD2 is a possible D gene, resting on 6 matching bases. The clonotype comes from a man younger than 40 in good health and CMV-seropositive. CDR3 sequence: CASSSWGREQFF. The sequence in DNA is TGTGCCAGCAGCTCCTGGGGGAGGGAGCAGTTCTTC. The full variable domain, with segments outside the CDR3 supplied by the reference TRBV2 and TRBJ2-1 proteins, appears as EPEVTQTPSHQVTQMGQEVILRCVPISNHLYFYWYRQILGQKVEFLVSFYNNEISEKSEIFDDQFSVERPDGSNFTLKIRSTKLEDSAMYFCASSSWGREQFFGPGTRLTVL.